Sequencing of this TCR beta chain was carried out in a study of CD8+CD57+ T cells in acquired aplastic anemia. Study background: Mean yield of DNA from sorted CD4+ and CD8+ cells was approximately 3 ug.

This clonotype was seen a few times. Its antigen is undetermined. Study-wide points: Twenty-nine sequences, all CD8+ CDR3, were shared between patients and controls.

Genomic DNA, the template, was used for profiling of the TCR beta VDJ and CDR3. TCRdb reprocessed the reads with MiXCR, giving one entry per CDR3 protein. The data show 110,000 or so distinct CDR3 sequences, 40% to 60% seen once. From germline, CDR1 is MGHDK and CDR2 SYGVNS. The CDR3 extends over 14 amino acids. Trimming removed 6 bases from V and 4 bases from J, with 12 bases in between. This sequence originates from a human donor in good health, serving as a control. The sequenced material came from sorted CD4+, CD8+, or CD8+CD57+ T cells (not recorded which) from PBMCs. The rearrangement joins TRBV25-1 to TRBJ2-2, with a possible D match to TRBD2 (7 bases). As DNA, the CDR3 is TGTGCCAGCAGGAGGGGGGGGGGCACCGGGGAGCTGTTTTTT. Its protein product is CASRRGGGTGELFF.